This T cell receptor (beta chain) comes out of a study of T cells in women clearing cervical HPV infection. Germline CDR1 reads GTSNPN; CDR2 reads SVGIG (reference sequence). The CDR3 sequence is 14 residues long. V was trimmed by 3 bases and J by 7 bases, leaving 16 bases between them. A word on this clone: The read gets to within 3 residues of the CDR3 end, and the germline J gene fills in the rest.

Assay used: immunoSEQ multiplex PCR; TCRdb lists only in-frame clones, some missing. The listing contains around 29,000 clones. The clonotype was recovered from a woman aged 18 to 75 with a cervical HPV16 infection that either progressed to CIN3+ or cleared (not recorded which). V is TRBV30 and J is TRBJ2-1; D is perhaps TRBD2 (6 bases). Sequences were obtained from blood buffy coat. This CDR3 reads CAWRPERVLNEQFF. CDR3 bases read: TGTGCCTGGAGACCGGAGCGGGTCTTAAATGAG.